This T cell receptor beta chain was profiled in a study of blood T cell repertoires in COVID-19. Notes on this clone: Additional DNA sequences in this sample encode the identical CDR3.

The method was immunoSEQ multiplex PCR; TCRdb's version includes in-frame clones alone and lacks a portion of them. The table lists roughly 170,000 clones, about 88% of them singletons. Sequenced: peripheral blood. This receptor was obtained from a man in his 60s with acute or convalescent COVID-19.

CDR3 protein: CASSTLTGNTEAFF. The DNA for the CDR3 is TGTGCCAGCAGTACCCTGACAGGGAATACTGAAGCTTTCTTT. The V call is TRBV6-2 or TRBV6-3, the J call TRBJ1-1, with 7 nucleotides matching TRBD1. Looked up from germline, CDR1 is MNHEY and CDR2 is SVGEGT. V lost 5 bases to trimming and J lost 5 bases; unmatched junction nucleotides: 8. The CDR3 covers 14 residues.